This is a list of T cell receptor beta chains from one sample in a study of OX40 agonist ivuxolimab in advanced cancers. Sequencing used immunoSEQ multiplex PCR; TCRdb keeps in-frame clones, though not all of them. The table lists around 79,000 clones, about nine tenths of them singletons, with approximately 0.66% in the top ten. The specimen was CD4+ or CD8+ T cells sorted from blood, collected in a trial of the OX40 agonist ivuxolimab. The receptors stem from an adult with an advanced solid tumor such as melanoma, head and neck, liver or kidney cancer. The conserved cysteine and the conserved F or W are not part of the CDR3 here. The order of the fields is V gene, clone size, CDR3 protein. Only part of the rows carry a size: once, few, many, or a class if the clone is expanded.

>TRBV27|.
ASSLISGGAGEQY
>TRBV5-6|.
ASSLRQGQAGYT
>TRBV5-1|.
ASSLGQGGYGYT
>TRBV28|once
ASSLDGGLNNEQF
>TRBV19|few
ASSFRGNTEAF
>TRBV28|.
ASNGAMDRLNTEAF
>TRBV28|.
ASSFSNEQF
>TRBV13|.
ASRVTSGYTDTQY
>TRBV29-1|.
SVEAPGSGIYSTDTQY
>TRBV5-4|.
ASSYGTGGPGSPLH
>TRBV5-1|.
ASSAGQGPNQPQH
>TRBV6-6|.
ASSYPAA
>TRBV5-1|once
ASSSTTPQGLGGYT
>TRBV28|.
ASSIPMGGGQPQH
>TRBV28|.
ASSFAGQGVGYT
>TRBV7-3|.
ASSLQGADEQF
>TRBV19|few
ASRKTAQGPQH
>TRBV10-3|.
AISDGVLAGELF
>TRBV28|.
ASSLPRRNTEAF
>TRBV7-3|.
ASLTSGSDEQF
>TRBV28|once
ASSLRGVTGELF
>TRBV7-2|.
ASSYFPRDEQY
>TRBV4-3|.
ASSQGQALNTEAF
>TRBV27|.
ASRPIRDSPEAF
>TRBV5-1|.
ASMVLPSNNSPLH
>TRBV19|.
ASSPSDKGGYGYT
>TRBV7-9|.
ASSSIVSGRTDTQY
>TRBV5-8|few
ASSQRGVPTDTQY
>TRBV6-6|once
ASSYSGTVSYEQY
>TRBV9|.
ASSVEVGLAGVGNEQF
>TRBV6-5|.
ASTPQTGPETQY
>TRBV5-5|.
ASSLVEGRLYEQY
>TRBV7-8|.
ASSLSDSNQPQH
>TRBV4-3|.
ASSPGQGNSPLH
>TRBV27|.
ASSSDRGAYNEQF